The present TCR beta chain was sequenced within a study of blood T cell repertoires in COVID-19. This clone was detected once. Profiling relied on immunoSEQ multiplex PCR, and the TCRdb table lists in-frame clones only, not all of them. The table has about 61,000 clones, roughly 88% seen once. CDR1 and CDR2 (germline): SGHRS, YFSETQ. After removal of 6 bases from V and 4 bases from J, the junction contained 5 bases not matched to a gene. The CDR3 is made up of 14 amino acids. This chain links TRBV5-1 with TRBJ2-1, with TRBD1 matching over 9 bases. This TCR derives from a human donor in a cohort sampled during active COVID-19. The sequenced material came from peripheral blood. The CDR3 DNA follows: TGCGCCAGCAAGGGGACAGGGTCTTACAATGAGCAGTTCTTC. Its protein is CASKGTGSYNEQFF.